These 13 T cell receptor beta chains came from one sample sequenced in a study of blood T cell repertoires in COVID-19. TCRdb's table, derived via immunoSEQ multiplex PCR, lists solely in-frame clones and lacks some. The sample shows about 190,000 clones, approximately 85% of them seen only once. Material: PBMCs or T cells enriched from blood (not recorded which). The receptors were sampled from a man between 40 and 49 years old with acute COVID-19.

The genes are TRBV28 and TRBJ2-7; 7 nucleotides match TRBD1. V shed 2 bases, J shed 5 bases, and the junction held 3 bases outside the gene matches. CDR3 length: 13 amino acids. CDR1 and CDR2 (germline): MDHEN, SYDVKM. The DNA for the CDR3 is TGTGCCAGCAGTTTAACCAGGGGGAACGAGCAGTACTTC. It yields the protein CASSLTRGNEQYF. Full variable domain (outside the CDR3, taken from reference TRBV28 and TRBJ2-7): DVKVTQSSRYLVKRTGEKVFLECVQDMDHENMFWYRQDPGLGLRLIYFSYDVKMKEKGDIPEGYSVSREKKERFSLILESASTNQTSMYLCASSLTRGNEQYFGPGTRLTVT.

The J gene is TRBJ2-1, the V gene TRBV24-1; a weak D match, TRBD1 (6 bases). The CDR3 spans 15 residues. Trimming removed 4 bases at V and 5 bases at J, with 14 bases between. Germline lookup yields CDR1 KGHDR and CDR2 SFDVKD. CDR3 DNA: TGTGCCACCAGTGACAGGATTGGGGGCCACAATGAGCAGTTCTTC. Amino acid sequence: CATSDRIGGHNEQFF.

The rearrangement links TRBV19 to TRBJ2-1; TRBD2 matches 8 bases. Germline V gene sequence: CDR1 LNHDA, CDR2 SQIVND (reference sequence). This CDR3 region has 15 residues. V lost 3 bases to trimming and J lost 3 bases; unmatched junction nucleotides: 4. CDR3 in amino acids: CASSIGGRFYNEQFF. The CDR3 bases are TGTGCCAGTAGTATCGGCGGGAGGTTCTACAATGAGCAGTTCTTC.

This chain joins TRBV18 and TRBJ1-1, with TRBD1 as a possible D gene (6 bases). The germline gives CDR1 KGHSH, CDR2 LQKENI. Trimming shortened V by 9 bases and J by 3 bases, and 14 bases separated the two germline ends. The CDR3 sequence is 13 residues long. The CDR3 nucleotides read TGTGCCAGTCAACAGGGTGGGGACACTGAAGCTTTCTTT. Protein sequence: CASQQGGDTEAFF.

The gene calls are TRBV19 and TRBJ1-1; D not certain. The CDR3 is made up of 12 amino acids. V lost 6 bases and J 5 bases, leaving 10 bases between the germline ends. Germline V gene sequence: CDR1 LNHDA, CDR2 SQIVND (reference sequence). CDR3 nucleotides: TGTGCCAGTAGGCGCCTCGGGACTGAAGCTTTCTTT. Protein product: CASRRLGTEAFF.

The chain has TRBV9 and TRBJ2-3; 14 bases line up with TRBD2. Germline loops: CDR1 SGDLS, CDR2 YYNGEE. The CDR3 totals 16 residues. J gave up 8 bases and V 0 bases, and 5 bases lay outside the gene matches. The CDR3 sequence: CASSVEGLAGVGTQYF. CDR3 bases: TGTGCCAGCAGCGTAGAGGGACTAGCGGGAGTTGGTACGCAGTATTTT. Supplemented by reference TRBV9 and TRBJ2-3, the full variable domain reads DSGVTQTPKHLITATGQRVTLRCSPRSGDLSVYWYQQSLDQGLQFLIQYYNGEERAKGNILERFSAQQFPDLHSELNLSSLELGDSALYFCASSVEGLAGVGTQYFGPGTRLTVL.

V and J are TRBV5-1 and TRBJ1-4; a weak D match, TRBD1 (5 bases). There are 17 residues in the CDR3. CDR1 is SGHRS and CDR2 is YFSETQ in the germline V gene. V was trimmed by 4 bases and J by 7 bases, leaving 23 bases between them. CDR3 nucleotides: TGCGCCAGCAGCGTGTCCGGGGGACCGCTTCTCGGTGAAAAACTGTTTTTT. Its protein product is CASSVSGGPLLGEKLFF.

This rearrangement joins TRBV4-1 to TRBJ1-1; tentative D call: TRBD1 (6 bases). This CDR3 is built from 16 residues. Trimming cost V 3 bases and J 3 bases, with 17 bases left between them. CDR1 and CDR2 (germline): MGHRA, YSYEKL. For the CDR3, the DNA is TGCGCCAGCAGCCACCTAAAAACAGGGAGCCACACTGAAGCTTTCTTT. As protein: CASSHLKTGSHTEAFF.

This chain uses TRBV30 with TRBJ1-1, with a possible D match to TRBD1 (5 bases). This CDR3 comprises 12 residues. The germline gives CDR1 GTSNPN, CDR2 SVGIG (reference sequence). V was cut by 5 bases and J by 4 bases, with 11 bases left in between. The DNA for the CDR3 is TGTGCCTGGGGAAGACAGTCCACTGAAGCTTTCTTT. It is translated as CAWGRQSTEAFF.

This rearrangement joins TRBV5-1 to TRBJ1-2; D is possibly TRBD1 (6 bases). Germline V gives CDR1 SGHRS, CDR2 YFSETQ. This CDR3 is built from 15 residues. V was cut by 0 bases and J by 3 bases, with 12 bases left in between. The CDR3 region is CASSLAGGHDYGYTF. The CDR3 DNA follows: TGCGCCAGCAGCTTGGCGGGGGGACACGACTATGGCTACACCTTC.

The V and J genes are TRBV6-5 and TRBJ2-4; unclear D gene. The ends were cut back, 5 bases at V and 8 bases at J, with 7 bases in the middle. The CDR3 loop spans 11 amino acids. Germline V lookup: CDR1 MNHEY, CDR2 SVGAGI. The CDR3 bases are TGTGCCAGCAGTACGCGAGACATTCAGTACTTC. Residues: CASSTRDIQYF.

This chain joins TRBV5-1 and TRBJ1-1; 7 nucleotides agree with TRBD1. Germline assignment: CDR1 SGHRS and CDR2 YFSETQ. Losses at the gene ends were 0 bases for V and 0 bases for J; bases not matched to a gene: 2. CDR3 length: 15 amino acids. The CDR3 loop is CASSLGTGVNTEAFF. The CDR3, as DNA: TGCGCCAGCAGCTTGGGTACAGGGGTGAACACTGAAGCTTTCTTT. Based on the CDR3 plus reference TRBV5-1 and TRBJ1-1, the full variable domain is KAGVTQTPRYLIKTRGQQVTLSCSPISGHRSVSWYQQTPGQGLQFLFEYFSETQRNKGNFPGRFSGRQFSNSRSEMNVSTLELGDSALYLCASSLGTGVNTEAFFGQGTRLTVV.

The CDR3 reads CAISPSGSSDTQYF. The CDR3 nucleotides are TGTGCCATCAGTCCTAGCGGGAGTTCAGATACGCAGTATTTT. V usage is TRBV10-3 and J usage is TRBJ2-3, with TRBD2 matching over 10 bases. Per the germline V gene, CDR1 is ENHRY and CDR2 is SYGVKD. This CDR3 is 14 amino acids long. The J segment lost 4 bases and the V segment lost 5 bases, leaving 3 bases of the junction unmatched.